The entry below describes one TCR beta chain. Its antigen is currently unknown. This CDR3 spans 15 amino acids. Per the germline V gene, CDR1 is SGHRS and CDR2 is YFSETQ. These data belong to a study of cytomegalovirus exposure and HLA in healthy donors. Whole-study context: There were under 130 million unique TCR beta sequences, drawn from approximately 180 million T cells, in an earlier analysis. Study-level points and caveats: Most CMV-associated TCR beta chains were later found to appear HLA-restricted. For most TCR sequences rarity was the rule, although some public TCRs occurred in many donors.

With 60 Vbeta and 13 Jbeta primers, the PCR was carried out. Only in-frame clones appear in the TCRdb table, and some are missing; sequencing was by immunoSEQ multiplex PCR. Of about 130,000 clones listed, 80% are singletons. The chain uses TRBV5-1 and TRBJ2-5, with 9 positions matching TRBD2. The J call is doubtful: the DNA matches TRBJ2-7 better. This TCR came from a female donor in good health and CMV-seronegative. The sequencing sample was made of PBMCs. CDR3 loop: CASRVASGRSHEQYF. The CDR3 nucleotides are TGCGCCAGCAGAGTTGCGAGCGGGAGGTCCCACGAGCAGTACTTC.